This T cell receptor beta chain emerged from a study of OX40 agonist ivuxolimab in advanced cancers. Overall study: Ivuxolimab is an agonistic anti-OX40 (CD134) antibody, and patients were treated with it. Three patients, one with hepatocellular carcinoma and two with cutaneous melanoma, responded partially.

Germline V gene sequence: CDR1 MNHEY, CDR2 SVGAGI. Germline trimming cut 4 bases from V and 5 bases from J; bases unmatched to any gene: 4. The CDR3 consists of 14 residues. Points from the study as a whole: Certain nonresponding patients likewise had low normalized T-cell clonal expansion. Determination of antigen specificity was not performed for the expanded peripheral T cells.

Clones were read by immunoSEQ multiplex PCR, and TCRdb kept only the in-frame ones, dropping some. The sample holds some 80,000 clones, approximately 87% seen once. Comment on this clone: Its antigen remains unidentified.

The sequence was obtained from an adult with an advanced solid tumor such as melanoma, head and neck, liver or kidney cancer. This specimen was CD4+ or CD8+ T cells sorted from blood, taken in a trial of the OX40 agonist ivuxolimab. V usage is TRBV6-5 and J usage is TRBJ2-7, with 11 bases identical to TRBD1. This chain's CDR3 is CASSLDRGPNEQYF. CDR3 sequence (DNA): TGTGCCAGCAGTTTGGACAGGGGGCCTAACGAGCAGTACTTC.